Ten or more counts support the clone carrying this TCR beta chain. The antigen is undetermined. Per the germline V gene, CDR1 is SNHLY and CDR2 is FYNNEI. V dropped 5 bases and J dropped 2 bases, with 16 bases sitting between them. The CDR3 is 16 residues long. Researchers defined stable Graves' hyperthyroidism as no ophthalmopathy progression within 18 months. Each diagnosis drew on symptoms, thyroxine, TRAb, thyroid ultrasound and orbital computed tomography findings. The PBMCs were taken from approximately 9.7 ml of fresh peripheral blood. Amplified TCR beta CDR3 regions came from RNA transcripts. HTBI primers were employed in a first-round RT-PCR of the TCR CDR3. MiXCR was run by TCRdb on the multiplex PCR reads, yielding one entry per CDR3 protein. The table records roughly 290,000 distinct CDR3 sequences, roughly 15% of them present only once. This sample was included in a study of T cells in Graves' hyperthyroidism and ophthalmopathy.

Study-level findings and limits: Before onset, ophthalmopathy was predicted by the model a median around 6 months earlier.

The sequenced sample consisted of blood. The source of this sequence is a middle-aged woman with Graves' hyperthyroidism. This rearrangement joins TRBV2 to TRBJ2-1; D is unclear. The DNA of the CDR3 is TGTGCCAGCAGTCGTACAGTGAGTTCGGCCTACAATGAGCAGTTCTTC. Its translation is CASSRTVSSAYNEQFF.